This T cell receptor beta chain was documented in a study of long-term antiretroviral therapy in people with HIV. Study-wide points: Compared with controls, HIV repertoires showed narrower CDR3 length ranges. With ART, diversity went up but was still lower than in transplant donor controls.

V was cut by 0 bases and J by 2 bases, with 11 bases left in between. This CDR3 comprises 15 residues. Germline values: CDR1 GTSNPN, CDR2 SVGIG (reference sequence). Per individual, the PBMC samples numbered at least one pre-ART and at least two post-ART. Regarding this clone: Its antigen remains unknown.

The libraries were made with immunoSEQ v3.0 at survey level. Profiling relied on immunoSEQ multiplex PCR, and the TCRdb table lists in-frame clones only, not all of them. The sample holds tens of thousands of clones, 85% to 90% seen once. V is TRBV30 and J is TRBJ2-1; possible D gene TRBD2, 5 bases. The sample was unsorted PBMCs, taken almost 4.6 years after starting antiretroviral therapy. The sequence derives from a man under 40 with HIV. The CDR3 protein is CAWSVPAEAYNEQFF. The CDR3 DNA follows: TGTGCCTGGAGTGTACCAGCGGAAGCCTACAATGAGCAGTTCTTC.